The sequence of this T cell receptor (beta chain) was determined in a study of blood T cell repertoires in COVID-19. Study as a whole: The analysed material was cDNA or gDNA that came from T cells, B-cell-depleted T cells, or PBMCs.

This clone was observed a handful of times. Assay used: immunoSEQ multiplex PCR; TCRdb lists only in-frame clones, some missing. The sample holds 120,000 to 150,000 clones, about four fifths seen once. This receptor was obtained from a human donor in a cohort sampled during active COVID-19. Sequencing was done on a sample of peripheral blood.

The CDR3 bases are TGTGCCAGCAGCGCGGACAGTCCCTACGAGCAGTACTTC. It encodes CASSADSPYEQYF. The chain couples TRBV9 to TRBJ2-7; D is perhaps TRBD1 (6 bases). The V end was cut by 3 bases, the J end by 2 bases, with 9 bases between. The V gene's germline CDR1 is SGDLS and CDR2 YYNGEE. CDR3 size: 13 residues. The whole variable domain, remainder taken from reference TRBV9 and TRBJ2-7, is DSGVTQTPKHLITATGQRVTLRCSPRSGDLSVYWYQQSLDQGLQFLIQYYNGEERAKGNILERFSAQQFPDLHSELNLSSLELGDSALYFCASSADSPYEQYFGPGTRLTVT.